In its sample, the clone carrying this TCR beta chain was seen many times. Its matching antigen is unknown. Here immunoSEQ multiplex PCR was the method, and the copy in TCRdb shows in-frame clones only, minus some. The sample has hundreds of thousands of clones, approximately 75% seen once. The sample is drawn from a study of shared clonotypes between healthy human individuals. Study results and limitations: The expectation was that sequencing depth would affect clonotype sharing among donors.

The CDR3 length is 16 residues. Germline V CDR1 and CDR2: LNHDA, SQIVND (reference sequence). J was trimmed by 0 bases and V by 4 bases; bases with no gene match: 6. This TCR was recovered from a woman younger than 45 in good health. The chain couples TRBV19 to TRBJ2-1; 7 positions agree with TRBD2. Input material: memory CD4+ T cells sorted from blood. Subset: CD45RA-negative fraction. The CDR3 here is CASSRLIAGSYNEQFF. CDR3 DNA sequence: TGTGCCAGTAGTAGACTTATAGCGGGCTCCTACAATGAGCAGTTCTTC.